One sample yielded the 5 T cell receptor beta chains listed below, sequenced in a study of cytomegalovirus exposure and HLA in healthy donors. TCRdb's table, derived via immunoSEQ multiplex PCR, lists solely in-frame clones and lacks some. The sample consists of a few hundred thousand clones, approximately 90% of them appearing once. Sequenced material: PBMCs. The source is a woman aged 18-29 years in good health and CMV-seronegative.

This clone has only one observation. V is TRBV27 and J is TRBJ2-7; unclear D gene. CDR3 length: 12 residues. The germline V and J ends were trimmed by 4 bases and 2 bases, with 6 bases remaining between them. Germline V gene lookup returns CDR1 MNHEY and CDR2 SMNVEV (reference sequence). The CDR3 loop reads CASSSRTYEQYF. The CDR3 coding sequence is TGTGCCAGCAGTTCCAGAACCTACGAGCAGTACTTC.

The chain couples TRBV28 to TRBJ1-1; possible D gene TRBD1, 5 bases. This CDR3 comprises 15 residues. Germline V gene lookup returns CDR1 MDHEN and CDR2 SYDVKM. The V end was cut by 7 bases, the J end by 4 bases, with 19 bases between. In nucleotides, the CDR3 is TGTGCCAGCATTCTGGTTCAGGGCGGGGGCACTGAAGCTTTCTTT. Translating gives CASILVQGGGTEAFF.

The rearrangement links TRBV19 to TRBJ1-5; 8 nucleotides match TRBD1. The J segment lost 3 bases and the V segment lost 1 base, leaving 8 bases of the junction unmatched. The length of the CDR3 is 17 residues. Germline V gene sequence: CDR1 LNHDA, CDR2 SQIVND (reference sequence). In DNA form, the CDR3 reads TGTGCCAGTAGTATAGCTTCGACAGGGGTCATCAATCAGCCCCAGCATTTT. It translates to CASSIASTGVINQPQHF.

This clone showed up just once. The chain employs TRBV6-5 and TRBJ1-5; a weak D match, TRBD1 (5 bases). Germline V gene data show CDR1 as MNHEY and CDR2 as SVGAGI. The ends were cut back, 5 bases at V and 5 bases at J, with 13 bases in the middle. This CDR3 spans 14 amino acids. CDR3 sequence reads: CASSTTQGYQPQHF. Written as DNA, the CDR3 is TGTGCCAGCAGTACGACTCAGGGTTATCAGCCCCAGCATTTT.

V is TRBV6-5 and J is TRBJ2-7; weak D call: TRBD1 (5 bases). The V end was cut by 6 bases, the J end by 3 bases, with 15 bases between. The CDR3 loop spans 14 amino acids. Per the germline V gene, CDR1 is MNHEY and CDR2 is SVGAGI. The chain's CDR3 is CASSPRQLSYEQYF. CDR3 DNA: TGTGCCAGCAGCCCCCGACAGTTAAGCTACGAGCAGTACTTC.